This T cell receptor beta chain was observed in a study of cytomegalovirus exposure and HLA in healthy donors. Looking at the study overall: When 350 to 500 donors were genotyped, about 86% of them were found to fall in the Caucasian-associated ancestry cluster.

The PCR used 60 Vbeta and 13 Jbeta primers. Clones were sequenced by immunoSEQ multiplex PCR, and TCRdb holds only the in-frame ones, with some missing. In the table there are approximately 150,000 clones, around 78% of which are singletons. This clonotype was obtained from a man aged 35 to 55 in good health and CMV-seronegative. The sequenced sample was PBMCs.

CDR3 region: CASSLGDTIWETQYF. For the CDR3, the DNA is TGTGCCAGCAGCTTGGGGGACACCATCTGGGAGACCCAGTACTTC. The chain joins TRBV5-4 to TRBJ2-5; D possibly corresponds to TRBD1 (6 bases). The CDR3 has 15 amino acids. Trimming took 0 bases from V and 5 from J, leaving 14 bases between them. The germline V gene has CDR1 SGHNT and CDR2 YYREEE (reference sequence).